Shown below are 21 T cell receptor beta chains from a single sample sequenced in a study of T cells in Graves' hyperthyroidism and ophthalmopathy. There were TCR beta CDR3 regions amplified from RNA transcripts. Primed by the HTBI set, a first-round RT-PCR was run on the TCR CDR3. TCRdb recomputed calls from the multiplex PCR reads with MiXCR, one row per CDR3 protein. This table holds approximately 500,000 distinct CDR3 sequences, 40% to 55% found once. The sequenced sample consisted of peripheral blood or thyroid tissue (not recorded which). The receptors come from a woman aged 18-35 years with Graves' hyperthyroidism.

The chain carries TRBV2 and TRBJ1-3; 8 bases are a match to TRBD1. The CDR3 is 15 amino acids. Trimming at V came to 6 bases and at J to 4 bases, leaving 8 bases not matched to a gene. CDR1 and CDR2 from the germline V gene are SNHLY and FYNNEI. CDR3 nucleotide sequence: TGTGCCAGCAGCCCGGGACAGGCGGAAGGAAACACCATATATTTT. Amino acid sequence: CASSPGQAEGNTIYF.

The J gene is TRBJ1-5, the V gene TRBV7-6; D gene uncertain. Looked up from germline, CDR1 is SGHVS and CDR2 is FNYEAQ. Trimming removed 3 bases from V and 11 bases from J, with 14 bases in between. This CDR3 comprises 13 residues. The DNA for the CDR3 is TGTGCCAGCAGCTTGGTCAGTCAAGAGACCCAGCATTTT. It specifies CASSLVSQETQHF.

The chain carries TRBV29-1 and TRBJ2-1; D remains unclear. Trimming shortened V by 7 bases and J by 7 bases, and 14 bases separated the two germline ends. Germline-derived CDR1 and CDR2 are SQVTM and ANQGSEA. The CDR3 runs to 12 residues. The CDR3 DNA sequence: TGCAGCGCCCCGGGCCCCCTAAATGAGCAGTTCTTC. It encodes CSAPGPLNEQFF.

This clonotype came up many times. V gene TRBV20-1 combines with J gene TRBJ1-2; TRBD1 matches 10 bases. The ends lost 6 bases at V and 9 bases at J; junction bases unmatched: 13. Germline-derived CDR1 and CDR2 are DFQATT and SNEGSKA (reference sequence). This CDR3 has 14 residues. CDR3 protein: CSALLIGTGERYTF. DNA for the CDR3: TGCAGTGCCCTGCTGATCGGGACAGGGGAACGCTACACCTTC.

This clonotype was found many times. This rearrangement joins TRBV5-5 to TRBJ1-1, with D possibly matching TRBD1 (5 bases). The CDR3 loop spans 14 amino acids. Trimming removed 2 bases from V and 5 bases from J, with 13 bases in between. Germline CDR1 reads SGHKS; CDR2 reads YYEKEE (reference sequence). The CDR3 spells CASSLGRGRTEAFF. The CDR3 nucleotides are TGTGCCAGCAGCTTAGGACGGGGCAGGACTGAAGCTTTCTTT.

V gene TRBV4-2 combines with J gene TRBJ1-1, with 9 bases that match TRBD1. The CDR3 contains 14 residues. Germline V gives CDR1 LGHNA, CDR2 YNFKEQ. The trim removed 4 bases at V and 4 bases at J, leaving 4 bases unmatched. The CDR3, as DNA: TGTGCCAGCAGCCCGACAGGGGGGTTCACTGAAGCTTTCTTT. Its protein product is CASSPTGGFTEAFF.

Concerning this clonotype itself: This clone may be a read error of a much larger clone one base away. The chain couples TRBV20-1 to TRBJ2-7, with 7 positions matching TRBD2. The germline V gene has CDR1 DFQATT and CDR2 SNEGSKA (reference sequence). This CDR3 has 12 amino acids. The CDR3 DNA sequence: TGCAGGGCGGGAGTGGGTGGCGATGAGCAGTACTTC. This sequence encodes CRAGVGGDEQYF.

This clonotype was detected ten times or more. The V gene is TRBV29-1, the J gene TRBJ2-5; either TRBD1 or TRBD2 may fit D (5 bases each). Trimming shortened V by 3 bases and J by 5 bases, and 10 bases separated the two germline ends. This CDR3 is built from 12 residues. Germline-derived CDR1 and CDR2 are SQVTM and ANQGSEA. CDR3 loop: CSVDSGLETQYF. The DNA for the CDR3 is TGCAGCGTTGATTCGGGGCTGGAGACCCAGTACTTC.

This clonotype was observed a few times. This chain links TRBV20-1 with TRBJ1-4, with D possibly being TRBD1 (5 bases). Trimming took 1 base from V and 7 from J, leaving 7 bases between them. The CDR3 is 12 amino acids. The germline gives CDR1 DFQATT, CDR2 SNEGSKA (reference sequence). The CDR3: CSARAGIEKLFF. The CDR3 nucleotides read TGCAGTGCTAGAGCAGGGATTGAAAAACTGTTTTTT.

Notes on this clonotype: A much larger clone is a single base away; this may be a read error. V and J are TRBV5-6 and TRBJ2-2; TRBD1 matches 9 bases. CDR1 SGHDT and CDR2 YYEEEE come from the germline V gene. Germline trimming cut 2 bases from V and 6 bases from J; bases unmatched to any gene: 5. The CDR3 runs 15 residues. The CDR3 DNA reads TGTGCCAGCAGCTTCCGGGACAGGGATGCCGGGGAGCTGTTTTTT. This encodes CASSFRDRDAGELFF. Complete variable domain (other parts from reference TRBV5-6 and TRBJ2-2): DAGVTQSPTHLIKTRGQQVTLRCSPKSGHDTVSWYQQALGQGPQFIFQYYEEEERQRGNFPDRFSGHQFPNYSSELNVNALLLGDSALYLCASSFRDRDAGELFFGEGSRLTVL.

This clonotype was detected many times. The chain carries TRBV7-2 and TRBJ1-2; perhaps TRBD1 as D (5 bases). Trimming left V 1 base short and J 8 bases short, with 20 bases between. There are 16 residues in the CDR3. Germline assignment: CDR1 SGHTA and CDR2 FQGNSA. The CDR3 region is CASSLERVGGSRGYTF. In DNA form, the CDR3 reads TGTGCCAGCAGCTTAGAACGGGTGGGGGGATCAAGGGGCTACACCTTC.

Here the CDR3 DNA reads TGCGCCAGCAGCTTGGCCAGTCTAGCAAACACAGATACGCAGTATTTT. Its protein is CASSLASLANTDTQYF. The chain joins TRBV5-1 to TRBJ2-3; a possible D gene is TRBD2 (5 bases). Per the germline V gene, CDR1 is SGHRS and CDR2 is YFSETQ. The CDR3 sequence is 16 residues long. Trimming removed 0 bases from V and 2 bases from J, with 13 bases in between.

In this sample, this clonotype turned up many times. The V gene is TRBV5-1, the J gene TRBJ2-7, with a possible D match to TRBD1 (6 bases). The CDR3 is 14 residues long. Germline lookup yields CDR1 SGHRS and CDR2 YFSETQ. V shed 4 bases and J shed 1 base, with 12 bases lying between them. In DNA, the CDR3 is TGCGCCAGCAGCAACCCAGGGGATTCCTACGAGCAGTACTTC. The encoded protein is CASSNPGDSYEQYF.

The chain has TRBV19 and TRBJ1-5, with 9 bases aligning to TRBD1. The CDR3 loop spans 15 amino acids. V shed 5 bases, J shed 2 bases, and the junction held 4 bases outside the gene matches. The germline V gene encodes CDR1 LNHDA and CDR2 SQIVND (reference sequence). This chain's CDR3 is CASSSRDRGNQPQHF. Here the CDR3 DNA reads TGTGCCAGTAGTTCCCGGGACAGGGGCAATCAGCCCCAGCATTTT.

This clonotype was counted a few times. This chain links TRBV2 with TRBJ1-1; the match to TRBD1 covers 8 bases. This CDR3 is 14 amino acids long. The germline CDR1 and CDR2 sequences are SNHLY and FYNNEI. Germline trimming cut 3 bases from V and 3 bases from J; bases unmatched to any gene: 3. CDR3 loop: CASSEDRVDTEAFF. The CDR3 DNA is TGTGCCAGCAGTGAGGACAGGGTCGACACTGAAGCTTTCTTT. Supplemented by reference TRBV2 and TRBJ1-1, the full variable domain reads EPEVTQTPSHQVTQMGQEVILRCVPISNHLYFYWYRQILGQKVEFLVSFYNNEISEKSEIFDDQFSVERPDGSNFTLKIRSTKLEDSAMYFCASSEDRVDTEAFFGQGTRLTVV.

This clonotype was seen only once. V usage is TRBV7-2 and J usage is TRBJ2-7, with 8 bases that match TRBD2. Germline CDR1 and CDR2: SGHTA and FQGNSA. The CDR3 has 19 residues. After removal of 5 bases from V and 0 bases from J, the junction contained 18 bases not matched to a gene. As DNA, the CDR3 is TGTGCCAGCAGCCAGTCACTAGCGGAGCCGGAAAGGAGCTCCTACGAGCAGTACTTC. This translates into CASSQSLAEPERSSYEQYF.

This chain uses TRBV10-3 with TRBJ1-2; the D gene is possibly TRBD1 (5 bases). V was trimmed by 5 bases and J by 3 bases, leaving 16 bases between them. CDR1 ENHRY and CDR2 SYGVKD come from the germline V gene. The CDR3 spans 15 residues. CDR3 DNA: TGTGCCATCAGTCCCGATGGGGCATCGTACTATGGCTACACCTTC. This codes for CAISPDGASYYGYTF.

This clonotype was recorded at least ten times. V usage is TRBV2 and J usage is TRBJ2-5, with 13 bases lining up with TRBD2. Trimming at V came to 7 bases and at J to 5 bases, leaving 7 bases not matched to a gene. This CDR3 is 15 amino acids long. Germline lookup yields CDR1 SNHLY and CDR2 FYNNEI. The CDR3 loop is CASTGLAGVQETQYF. CDR3 DNA sequence: TGTGCCAGCACCGGACTAGCGGGAGTACAGGAGACCCAGTACTTC.

This clonotype was found once. This rearrangement joins TRBV4-2 to TRBJ2-5, with D perhaps matching TRBD1 (6 bases). V lost 5 bases and J lost 0, with 16 bases in between. Germline CDR1 reads LGHNA; CDR2 reads YNFKEQ. There are 16 residues in the CDR3. This CDR3 reads CASSAPGHSYQETQYF. The CDR3 DNA sequence: TGTGCCAGCAGCGCACCGGGACATTCGTACCAAGAGACCCAGTACTTC.

Many counts were recorded for this clonotype. J is TRBJ2-2 and V is TRBV10-3; TRBD1 might be the D (5 bases). The CDR3 is 14 residues long. V shed 4 bases and J shed 1 base, with 7 bases lying between them. Germline V CDR1 and CDR2: ENHRY, SYGVKD. CDR3 DNA sequence: TGTGCCATCAGTGTGCAGGGGAACACCGGGGAGCTGTTTTTT. Protein sequence: CAISVQGNTGELFF.

This clonotype appeared a few times. This sequence joins TRBV6-2 or TRBV6-3 and TRBJ2-2; 8 bases line up with TRBD2. The CDR3 consists of 14 residues. J gave up 5 bases and V 7 bases, and 6 bases lay outside the gene matches. Germline V gene data show CDR1 as MNHEY and CDR2 as SVGEGT. CDR3 region: CASIFLAGTGELFF. The DNA for the CDR3 is TGTGCCAGCATCTTCTTAGCGGGAACCGGGGAGCTGTTTTTT.